This T cell receptor (beta chain) was sequenced during a study of T cell changes during pregnancy in multiple sclerosis. TCRdb's copy holds only in-frame clones and misses some; the assay was immunoSEQ multiplex PCR. The data contain some 64,000 clones, 92% of them seen just once; the ten biggest clones take up about 1.6%. Germline-derived CDR1 and CDR2 are ENHRY and SYGVKD. This CDR3 has 17 residues. V lost 3 bases to trimming and J lost 0 bases; unmatched junction nucleotides: 6. The sequences come from peripheral blood, collected after pregnancy. This chain links TRBV10-3 with TRBJ2-2, with 8 bases aligning to TRBD1. This clonotype was sampled from a female donor with multiple sclerosis, enrolled in a pregnancy study. This CDR3 is CAISDPGQGANTGELFF. CDR3 in DNA: TGTGCCATCAGTGACCCCGGACAGGGCGCGAACACCGGGGAGCTGTTTTTT.